This TCR beta chain was identified in a study of T-cell reconstitution after alpha-beta-depleted transplantation in children (dated by TCRdb to between 2015 and 2016). Regarding the study in general: Using TCR repertoire profiling, the study followed T-cell immune reconstitution in a quantitative way in children after TCRalphabeta/CD19-depleted allogeneic hematopoietic cell transplantation. The full study reports these points: Over the following months the frequencies of hyperexpanded clones went down, and after one year T-cell counts and TCRbeta diversity were mostly credited to newly produced T cells. In some patients, the high TCRbeta diversity seen at day 60 was put down to recipient T cells and intrathymic progenitors that had survived conditioning. The apparently early alphabetaT-cell count recovery about two months after transplant was reportedly dependent on only several hundred rapidly expanded clones derived from non-depleted graft cells.

Many counts were recorded for this clonotype. Its antigen is not yet known. No clone much larger than this one lies a single base away; base qualities are absent. Inclusive of the bounding cysteine and phenylalanine, the CDR3 is 14 residues long. Kept here is only the CDR3 DNA, which spans 42 bases and is read in frame from base 1. The junction shows trimming of 4 bases on V and 2 bases on J, and the gene matches do not reach 5 bases of it. The germline V gene encodes CDR1 SGHRS and CDR2 YFSETQ. Library construction relied on PCR. Sequenced on an Illumina HiSeq 2500. Molecular barcoding was employed in the preparation of TCR libraries, with unique molecular identifiers being used to normalize TCRbeta repertoire quantification. Starting from the raw public reads, TCRdb applied fastp trimming at Q25, assembled clones with MiXCR and retained in-frame beta chains. All rows with the same CDR3 protein become a single entry with the most common DNA and genes. Across this sample there are approximately 150,000 distinct CDR3 sequences, with around 10% seen only once. Of the sample, about a sixth is held by the ten largest clones.

The intended sense of this specimen's treatment or condition label: allogeneic hematopoietic cell transplantation with graft depleted of TCRalphabeta T cells and CD19 B cells. The children who served as transplant recipients had been given grafts of TCRalphabeta/CD19-depleted allogeneic hematopoietic cells. The sequencing used PBMCs, mostly from graft donor cells, collected 180 days after TCRalphabeta/CD19-depleted stem cell transplant. The sequence was collected from a female patient between 2 and 15 years old who had a stem cell transplant for congenital amegakaryocytic thrombocytopenia, so the T cells may come from the graft donor. The chain uses TRBV5-1 and TRBJ2-7, and 8 junction bases match TRBD1. The nucleotide sequence reads TGCGCCAGCAGCAGAATGGACAGGGCCTACGAGCAGTACTTC. It codes for CASSRMDRAYEQYF.